The TCR beta chain under discussion was sequenced for a study of blood T cell repertoires in COVID-19. Study overall: Italy, Spain and the United States were the sources of the convalescent and acute COVID-19 samples. Sources were T cells, B-cell-depleted T cells, or PBMCs; the material itself was cDNA or gDNA.

Per the original methods: Amplified reference gene primers provided the basis for estimating nucleated cell counts. The repertoire was sequenced with immunoSEQ multiplex PCR; TCRdb's copy has only in-frame clones and lacks some. The DNA gave D and trimming, while V, J and clone size come from that table. The data hold fewer than 70,000 clones, with 80% to 90% observed a single time. Deletions cut 5 bases from V and 2 bases from J, with 15 bases between. CDR3 size: 15 residues. Per the germline V gene, CDR1 is LNHNV and CDR2 is YYDKDF (reference sequence). The source is a woman aged 60-75 years with acute or convalescent COVID-19. Sequencing was done on a sample of peripheral blood. V gene TRBV15 combines with J gene TRBJ1-2; D is undetermined. The chain's CDR3 is CATSQDAGRNYGYTF. The CDR3, as DNA: TGTGCCACCAGCCAGGACGCGGGCAGGAACTATGGCTACACCTTC. The full variable domain, with the rest looked up from reference TRBV15 and TRBJ1-2, is DAMVIQNPRYQVTQFGKPVTLSCSQTLNHNVMYWYQQKSSQAPKLLFHYYDKDFNNEADTPDNFQSRRPNTSFCFLDIRSPGLGDTAMYLCATSQDAGRNYGYTFGSGTRLTVV.